This TCR beta chain appears in the sequencing data of a study of blood T cell repertoires in COVID-19. Study as a whole: Donors in the United States, Italy and Spain gave samples during acute or convalescent COVID-19.

The CDR3 totals 14 residues. Germline V gene data show CDR1 as WNHNN and CDR2 as SYGVQD (reference sequence). Trimming stripped 5 bases from V and 5 bases from J, with 12 bases between. Authors' methods: Quantification of nucleated cells was approximated via reference gene primer amplification. The repertoire was sequenced with immunoSEQ multiplex PCR; TCRdb's copy has only in-frame clones and lacks some. The DNA gave D and trimming, while V, J and clone size come from that table. In the table there are about half a million clones, about 85% of which are singletons. Input material: PBMCs or T cells enriched from blood (not recorded which). This TCR was recovered from a woman aged 55-70 years who had recovered from COVID-19. The gene calls are TRBV10-1 and TRBJ1-4; tentatively, D is TRBD1 (6 bases). The CDR3: CASSNGQLNEKLFF. CDR3 DNA sequence: TGCGCCAGCAGTAATGGACAGCTCAATGAAAAACTGTTTTTT.